The next 19 T cell receptor beta chains were all read from a single sample in a study of breast tumors, draining lymph nodes, adjacent tissues (dated by TCRdb to the mid-2010s). The library was produced with multiplex PCR. The run used an Illumina HiSeq 2000. Using fastp trimming at Q25 and MiXCR clonotype assembly, TCRdb reanalyzed the public sequencing data and kept in-frame beta chains. Merged by CDR3 protein, the rows form single entries marked with the most common genes and DNA. A total of about 22,000 distinct CDR3 sequences appear in this sample, roughly 55% of them only once. Approximately 14% of the sample comes from the top ten. The sample was breast tumor tissue. These TCRs come from a female donor with breast cancer. Some clones in this sample may be carry-over from other donors' samples.

This clonotype occurred many times. The chain recombines TRBV6-2 or TRBV6-3 with TRBJ2-1; 14 positions match TRBD2. Germline loops: CDR1 MNHEY, CDR2 SVGEGT. The CDR3 runs to 18 residues. V dropped 0 bases and J dropped 11; count of bases not matched to a gene: 12. CDR3 loop: CASSYSLASGLAGEKQFF. The CDR3 DNA reads as TGTGCCAGCAGTTACTCGTTAGCATCGGGACTAGCGGGGGAGAAGCAGTTCTTC.

The chain employs TRBV5-1 and TRBJ1-4; D gene unclear. The germline V gene has CDR1 SGHRS and CDR2 YFSETQ. The CDR3 extends over 14 amino acids. V lost 1 base and J 3 bases, leaving 7 bases between the germline ends. CDR3 in amino acids: CASSLPDPNEKLFF. DNA of the CDR3: TGCGCCAGCAGCTTGCCAGATCCTAATGAAAAACTGTTTTTT.

This clonotype was counted many times. This sequence may be a read error, since a much larger clone differs from it by one base. V usage is TRBV6-5 and J usage is TRBJ1-3; 7 nucleotides line up with TRBD1. Germline loops: CDR1 MNHEY, CDR2 SVGAGI. V shed 6 bases, J shed 0 bases, and the junction held 8 bases outside the gene matches. The CDR3 totals 16 residues. CDR3 nucleotides: TGTGCCAGCAGGCCAACCGGGACAGTCTCTGGAAACACCATATATTTT. Encoded protein: CASRPTGTVSGNTIYF.

This clonotype was recorded many times. A much larger clone lies one base from this, so it may be a read error. J is TRBJ2-3 and V is TRBV7-8, with D perhaps being TRBD1 or TRBD2 (6 bases each). The CDR3 has 18 amino acids. V shed 2 bases and J shed 7 bases, with 25 bases lying between them. Germline assignment: CDR1 SGHVS and CDR2 FQNEAQ. The CDR3 sequence is CASSLFRGVGGQGHTQYF. The CDR3 DNA is TGTGCCAGCAGCTTATTTCGGGGTGTGGGGGGCCAGGGACATACGCAGTATTTT.

J is TRBJ2-7 and V is TRBV6-4; no definite D call. CDR1 and CDR2 (germline): MRHNA, SNTAGT. The V and J ends lost 0 bases and 6 bases respectively, with 3 bases between them. CDR3 length: 11 amino acids. As DNA, the CDR3 is TGTGCCAGCAGTGACTCTCTCGAGCAGTACTTC. Translation: CASSDSLEQYF.

This rearrangement joins TRBV7-3 to TRBJ2-2; 8 bases are shared with TRBD1. Germline V gene data show CDR1 as SGHTA and CDR2 as FQGTGA. This CDR3 comprises 16 residues. The V segment lost 2 bases and the J segment 1 base; nucleotides outside the gene matches: 3. CDR3 sequence reads: CASSLFTGGNTGELFF. CDR3 DNA sequence: TGTGCCAGCAGCTTATTCACAGGGGGGAACACCGGGGAGCTGTTTTTT.

The J gene is TRBJ2-7, the V gene TRBV20-1; the match to TRBD2 covers 8 bases. This CDR3 region has 17 residues. With 6 bases clipped from V and 6 bases from J, the junction kept 22 bases outside the gene matches. CDR1 is DFQATT, CDR2 SNEGSKA, per germline (reference sequence). CDR3 nucleotide sequence: TGCAGTGCCACCACCCCCGGAATAGCGGGGTTGAGTGGCGAGCAGTACTTC. This codes for CSATTPGIAGLSGEQYF.

The genes are TRBV6-9 and TRBJ2-5; 13 positions match TRBD2. Germline assignment: CDR1 MNHGY and CDR2 SVAAGI. V was clipped by 6 bases and J by 5 bases; unmatched bases: 9. This CDR3 has 16 residues. The CDR3 is CASRRTSGRNVETQYF. CDR3 in DNA: TGTGCCAGCAGGCGGACTAGCGGGAGAAACGTCGAGACCCAGTACTTC.

CDR3 DNA sequence: TGTGCCAGCAGTGAGGGGGCATCTGGAAACACCATATATTTT. It codes for CASSEGASGNTIYF. V gene TRBV12-3 or TRBV12-4 combines with J gene TRBJ1-3, with 7 nucleotides matching TRBD1. Germline trimming cut 5 bases from V and 1 base from J; bases unmatched to any gene: 2. This CDR3 has 14 residues.

The count of this clonotype is one. V and J are TRBV10-3 and TRBJ2-3, with 9 nucleotides matching TRBD2. The CDR3 length is 14 residues. J gave up 3 bases and V 5 bases, and 3 bases lay outside the gene matches. Germline V gene sequence: CDR1 ENHRY, CDR2 SYGVKD. The CDR3, as DNA: TGTGCCATCAGTAAAGCGGGGGGAACAGATACGCAGTATTTT. Translating it yields CAISKAGGTDTQYF.

The chain has TRBV5-1 and TRBJ2-3, with no clear D. The V end was cut by 1 base, the J end by 4 bases, with 7 bases between. This CDR3 has 13 residues. CDR1 and CDR2 from the germline V gene are SGHRS and YFSETQ. CDR3 region: CASSLSDADTQYF. CDR3 coding DNA: TGCGCCAGCAGCTTGTCTGACGCAGATACGCAGTATTTT.

V usage is TRBV29-1 and J usage is TRBJ1-4; D gene uncertain. With 6 bases removed from V and 5 bases from J, the gap between germline ends came to 19 bases. The CDR3 sequence is 15 residues long. Looked up from germline, CDR1 is SQVTM and CDR2 is ANQGSEA. CDR3 region: CSVPGLGVGNEKLFF. CDR3 DNA: TGCAGCGTACCCGGGCTTGGGGTGGGGAATGAAAAACTGTTTTTT.

Only a few counts were recorded for this clonotype. The chain employs TRBV20-1 and TRBJ2-3; TRBD2 aligns across 8 bases. There are 16 residues in the CDR3. The germline V gene encodes CDR1 DFQATT and CDR2 SNEGSKA (reference sequence). The V gene end was trimmed by 3 bases and the J gene end by 4 bases; junction bases not matched to a gene: 12. The CDR3 coding sequence is TGCAGTGCTAGGGTATGGCGGGCGGGGGGCCCAGATACGCAGTATTTT. Translation: CSARVWRAGGPDTQYF.

This clonotype occurred once. The chain uses TRBV9 and TRBJ2-7; 8 bases map to TRBD2. CDR1 is SGDLS and CDR2 is YYNGEE in the germline V gene. J lost 0 bases, V lost 2 bases, and 4 bases had no gene match. The CDR3 has 15 residues. The CDR3 sequence: CASSVPGGLSYEQYF. The DNA of the CDR3 is TGTGCCAGCAGCGTCCCGGGAGGGCTCTCCTACGAGCAGTACTTC.

The V call is TRBV2, the J call TRBJ1-4, with D perhaps matching TRBD1 (6 bases). Trimming shortened V by 0 bases and J by 8 bases, and 13 bases separated the two germline ends. Looked up from germline, CDR1 is SNHLY and CDR2 is FYNNEI. The CDR3 runs 15 residues. Here the CDR3 reads CASSEAETGREKLFF. As DNA, the CDR3 is TGTGCCAGCAGTGAAGCCGAAACAGGGCGGGAAAAACTGTTTTTT.

This clonotype appeared many times. CDR3 nucleotides: TGTGCCAGCAGCCTTCAGACTATAGCCAAAAACATTCAGTACTTC. It specifies CASSLQTIAKNIQYF. The rearrangement uses TRBV11-3 and TRBJ2-4; weak D call: TRBD2 (5 bases). The V and J ends lost 5 bases and 0 bases respectively, with 11 bases between them. Germline-derived CDR1 and CDR2 are SGHNT and YENEEA. This CDR3 comprises 15 residues.

By share, this clonotype counts as medium-sized. The rearrangement uses TRBV20-1 and TRBJ2-7, with 7 bases fitting TRBD2. Per germline, CDR1 DFQATT and CDR2 SNEGSKA (reference sequence). This CDR3 has 15 amino acids. V shed 6 bases, J shed 0 bases, and the junction held 11 bases outside the gene matches. CDR3 bases: TGCAGTGCCTTAGAGCGGACTAGGAGCTCCTACGAGCAGTACTTC. Its protein product is CSALERTRSSYEQYF.

Remarks on this clonotype: The CDR3 does not end in the conserved phenylalanine or tryptophan, so this is likely a read error. This chain uses TRBV7-6 with TRBJ2-7; no reliable D call. V dropped 2 bases and J dropped 7 bases, with 15 bases sitting between them. The CDR3 is 14 amino acids. Germline CDR1 is SGHVS and CDR2 is FNYEAQ. CDR3 residues: CASSLRRLLGEQYH. CDR3 coding DNA: TGTGCCAGCAGCTTAAGACGGCTTCTGGGGGAGCAGTACCAC.

There are a few counts of this clonotype. A much larger clone sits a single nucleotide away, making a read error possible. The chain combines TRBV7-3 with TRBJ2-3, with a weak D call TRBD1 (5 bases). Germline CDR1 reads SGHTA; CDR2 reads FQGTGA. CDR3 length: 15 amino acids. The CDR3 here is CASSSLKSPTGTQYF. The CDR3, as DNA: TGTGCCAGCAGCTCTCTAAAAAGCCCCACAGGTACGCAGTATTTT.